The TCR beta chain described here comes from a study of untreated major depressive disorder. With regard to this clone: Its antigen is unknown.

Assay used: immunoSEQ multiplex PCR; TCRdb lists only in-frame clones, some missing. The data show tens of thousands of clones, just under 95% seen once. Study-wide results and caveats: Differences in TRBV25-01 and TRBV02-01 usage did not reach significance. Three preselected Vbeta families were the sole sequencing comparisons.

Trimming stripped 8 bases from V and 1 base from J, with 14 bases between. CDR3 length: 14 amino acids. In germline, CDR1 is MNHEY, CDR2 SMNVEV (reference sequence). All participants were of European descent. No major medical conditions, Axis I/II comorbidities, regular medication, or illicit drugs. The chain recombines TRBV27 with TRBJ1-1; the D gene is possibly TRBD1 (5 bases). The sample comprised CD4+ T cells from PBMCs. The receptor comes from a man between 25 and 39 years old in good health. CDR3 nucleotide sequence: TGTGCCAGCCATAAAGGGGAGGGGAACACTGAAGCTTTCTTT. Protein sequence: CASHKGEGNTEAFF.